A single sample is the source of the 5 T cell receptor beta chains below, sequenced in a study of T cell responses to AZD1222 COVID-19 vaccine. TCRdb's table, derived via immunoSEQ multiplex PCR, lists solely in-frame clones and lacks some. The table includes some 55,000 clones, around nine tenths detected once. The sample in question was peripheral blood, obtained on day 0 of AZD1222 vaccination. The receptors were sampled from an adult in good health.

The count of this clone is one. The chain links TRBV20-1 to TRBJ1-4; TRBD1 might be the D (5 bases). Germline CDR1 reads DFQATT; CDR2 reads SNEGSKA (reference sequence). V was cut by 5 bases and J by 6 bases, with 7 bases left in between. The CDR3 is 11 amino acids. Here the CDR3 reads CSAGGYEKLFF. DNA of the CDR3: TGCAGTGCTGGGGGATATGAAAAACTGTTTTTT.

The V and J genes are TRBV19 and TRBJ1-4, with D unresolved. V was pared by 5 bases and J by 8 bases, with 12 bases between. The CDR3 loop spans 13 amino acids. Germline V CDR1 and CDR2: LNHDA, SQIVND (reference sequence). For the CDR3, the DNA is TGTGCCAGTAGTCTTAATCCGAAGGAAAAACTGTTTTTT. Translation: CASSLNPKEKLFF.

The chain couples TRBV9 to TRBJ2-5; D tentatively fits TRBD1 or TRBD2 (6 bases each). Deletions cut 0 bases from V and 1 base from J, with 10 bases between. The CDR3 contains 15 residues. Germline V gives CDR1 SGDLS, CDR2 YYNGEE. The DNA of the CDR3 is TGTGCCAGCAGCGTAGGGAGGGGGATCCAAGAGACCCAGTACTTC. Translated, it gives CASSVGRGIQETQYF.

The V and J genes are TRBV3-1 (or the pseudogene TRBV3-2) and TRBJ2-1; TRBD1 agrees at 8 bases. The CDR3 totals 13 residues. CDR1 and CDR2 (germline): LGHDT, YNNKEL (reference sequence). Trimming took 8 bases from V and 7 from J; bases not matched to a gene: 7. In nucleotides, the CDR3 is TGTGCCAGCCGGCAGGGGGCAGAGAATGAGCAGTTCTTC. This sequence encodes CASRQGAENEQFF.

The chain employs TRBV28 and TRBJ1-5, with 8 bases matching TRBD1. Losses at the gene ends were 5 bases for V and 3 bases for J; bases not matched to a gene: 6. This CDR3 region has 15 residues. Germline V gives CDR1 MDHEN, CDR2 SYDVKM. CDR3 coding DNA: TGTGCCAGCAGTCCGGGACAGGTGTACAATCAGCCCCAGCATTTT. Amino acid sequence: CASSPGQVYNQPQHF.